This is a list of T cell receptor beta chains from one sample in a study of cytomegalovirus exposure and HLA in healthy donors. The data were produced by immunoSEQ multiplex PCR, yet TCRdb's version contains in-frame clones alone and is incomplete. The sample includes over 90,000 clones, 64% of them seen just once. The sample comprised PBMCs. These receptors originate from a man between 60 and 70 years old in good health and CMV-seronegative. Both conserved end residues are part of each CDR3. The D gene is left open where the match is weak. Some rows mark clone size as missing; the rest say once, few, many or name a class of expanded clone.

CDR3: CASSPPDRASTDTQYF
DNA: TGTGCCAGCTCACCGCCCGACAGGGCTAGCACAGATACGCAGTATTTT
size: -
D: TRBD1
V: TRBV18
J: TRBJ2-3

CDR3: CASSVDSGTEAFF
DNA: TGTGCCAGCAGCGTAGACTCGGGTACTGAAGCTTTCTTT
size: -
D: -
V: TRBV9
J: TRBJ1-1

CDR3: CASSLAQYEQYF
DNA: TGTGCCAGCAGCTTGGCACAGTACGAGCAGTACTTC
size: -
D: -
V: TRBV7-9
J: TRBJ2-7

CDR3: CASSPPDRSTEASF
DNA: TGTGCCAGCTCACCACCCGACAGATCCACTGAAGCTTCCTTT
size: -
D: -
V: TRBV18
J: TRBJ1-1

CDR3: CASQPLGTNINEQFF
DNA: TGTGCCAGCCAACCCCTAGGGACTAATATAAATGAGCAGTTCTTC
size: -
D: TRBD2
V: TRBV6-5
J: TRBJ2-1

CDR3: CASSEGAFGTGPNTGELFF
DNA: TGTGCCAGCAGTGAAGGGGCCTTCGGTACAGGGCCGAACACCGGGGAGCTGTTTTTT
size: -
D: -
V: TRBV2
J: TRBJ2-2

CDR3: CASSPDTTRGPGELFF
DNA: TGCGCCAGCAGCCCGGACACAACCAGGGGGCCCGGGGAGCTGTTTTTT
size: -
D: TRBD1
V: TRBV5-1
J: TRBJ2-2

CDR3: CASSEGGTRGYEQYF
DNA: TGTGCCAGCAGTGAAGGGGGGACTCGCGGATACGAGCAGTACTTC
size: -
D: -
V: TRBV6-1
J: TRBJ2-7

CDR3: CASSLGGPYEQYF
DNA: TGCGCCAGCAGTCTGGGAGGCCCCTACGAGCAGTACTTC
size: -
D: -
V: TRBV5-1
J: TRBJ2-7

CDR3: CASGLVGGVSLAGNYEQYF
DNA: TGTGCTAGTGGTTTGGTAGGAGGAGTGTCACTAGCGGGGAACTACGAGCAGTACTTC
size: -
D: TRBD2
V: TRBV12-5
J: TRBJ2-7

CDR3: CASSTTGVNTEAFF
DNA: TGTGCCAGCAGCACGACAGGGGTAAACACTGAAGCTTTCTTT
size: -
D: TRBD1
V: TRBV7-9
J: TRBJ1-1

CDR3: CSVIRGGDEAFF
DNA: TGCAGCGTCATCCGCGGGGGGGATGAAGCTTTCTTT
size: -
D: -
V: TRBV29-1
J: TRBJ1-1

CDR3: CASSSAGANTDTQYF
DNA: TGCGCCAGCAGCTCAGCGGGGGCAAACACAGATACGCAGTATTTT
size: -
D: TRBD2
V: TRBV5-1
J: TRBJ2-3

CDR3: CASSPIDSQETQYF
DNA: TGTGCCAGCTCACCAATCGACAGTCAAGAGACCCAGTACTTC
size: -
D: -
V: TRBV18
J: TRBJ2-5

CDR3: CASSLAGTSGGELFF
DNA: TGTGCCAGCAGCTTAGCCGGGACAAGTGGCGGGGAGCTGTTTTTT
size: -
D: -
V: TRBV7-9
J: TRBJ2-2

CDR3: CASSLDSIQGYEQFF
DNA: TGTGCCAGCAGCTTAGATAGTATTCAGGGGTATGAGCAGTTCTTC
size: few
D: -
V: TRBV11-3
J: TRBJ2-1

CDR3: CASSEFPGRNTEAFF
DNA: TGTGCCAGCAGTGAGTTCCCGGGGAGGAACACTGAAGCTTTCTTT
size: few
D: -
V: TRBV2
J: TRBJ1-1

CDR3: CASSMWIIASGRNEQYF
DNA: TGTGCCAGTAGTATGTGGATTATCGCTAGCGGGAGAAACGAGCAGTACTTC
size: -
D: TRBD2
V: TRBV19
J: TRBJ2-7

CDR3: CASSLTRSARNIQYF
DNA: TGTGCCAGCAGCCTCACCCGGTCCGCGAGGAACATTCAGTACTTC
size: -
D: -
V: TRBV28
J: TRBJ2-4

CDR3: CAIRKQEYGYTF
DNA: TGTGCCATCAGAAAACAGGAGTATGGCTACACCTTC
size: -
D: -
V: TRBV10-3
J: TRBJ1-2

CDR3: CASSINPGLVMGKLFF
DNA: TGTGCCAGTAGTATAAATCCGGGACTTGTTATGGGAAAACTGTTTTTT
size: -
D: -
V: TRBV19
J: TRBJ1-4

CDR3: CAWSVGQADSNQPQHF
DNA: TGTGCCTGGAGTGTGGGCCAGGCCGATAGCAATCAGCCCCAGCATTTT
size: -
D: -
V: TRBV30
J: TRBJ1-5

CDR3: CASSLRGGTSSGANVLTF
DNA: TGTGCCAGCAGCTTACGGGGGGGTACCTCTTCTGGGGCCAACGTCCTGACTTTC
size: -
D: TRBD2
V: TRBV5-4
J: TRBJ2-6

CDR3: CASGIQGFLSYNEQFF
DNA: TGTGCCAGCGGCATACAGGGGTTCCTCTCCTACAATGAGCAGTTCTTC
size: few
D: TRBD1
V: TRBV7-9
J: TRBJ2-1

CDR3: CASSGTGTTYNEQFF
DNA: TGTGCCAGCAGCGGAACCGGGACTACTTACAATGAGCAGTTCTTC
size: -
D: TRBD2
V: TRBV5-4
J: TRBJ2-1

CDR3: CSSSSGSFGDTDTQYF
DNA: TGTTCCAGCAGCTCGGGGAGCTTCGGGGACACAGATACGCAGTATTTT
size: -
D: -
V: TRBV7-9
J: TRBJ2-3

CDR3: CASSEALKSSAKLFF
DNA: TGTGCCAGCAGTGAAGCACTAAAGTCGAGCGCAAAACTGTTTTTT
size: few
D: -
V: TRBV6-1
J: TRBJ1-4

CDR3: CASNGDRGNTIYF
DNA: TGTGCCAGCAACGGGGATCGTGGAAACACCATATATTTT
size: -
D: -
V: TRBV2
J: TRBJ1-3

CDR3: CASGRGTVEAFF
DNA: TGTGCCAGCGGAAGGGGGACAGTTGAAGCTTTCTTT
size: many
D: TRBD1
V: TRBV2
J: TRBJ1-1

CDR3: CASSVETGLSGYTF
DNA: TGTGCCAGCAGCGTAGAGACAGGGTTGAGTGGCTACACCTTC
size: -
D: TRBD1
V: TRBV9
J: TRBJ1-2

CDR3: CASSHSTSGTGELFF
DNA: TGTGCCAGCAGCCATTCGACCAGCGGGACCGGGGAGCTGTTTTTT
size: -
D: -
V: TRBV7-3
J: TRBJ2-2

CDR3: CATSRAQGRAGNTIYF
DNA: TGTGCCACCAGCAGAGCACAGGGACGCGCTGGAAACACCATATATTTT
size: -
D: -
V: TRBV15
J: TRBJ1-3

CDR3: CASSPTGQKNTIYF
DNA: TGTGCCAGCAGCCCTACAGGACAGAAAAACACCATATATTTT
size: -
D: -
V: TRBV7-6
J: TRBJ1-3

CDR3: CASSQDYGTGDYNSPLHF
DNA: TGTGCCAGCAGCCAAGATTACGGGACGGGGGACTATAATTCACCCCTCCACTTT
size: -
D: -
V: TRBV4-2
J: TRBJ1-6

CDR3: CASSQSTWGTANYGYTF
DNA: TGTGCCAGCAGCCAGAGTACCTGGGGGACAGCTAACTATGGCTACACCTTC
size: once
D: TRBD1
V: TRBV11-3
J: TRBJ1-2

CDR3: CASSLLGYEAFF
DNA: TGTGCCAGCAGTTTATTGGGCTATGAAGCTTTCTTT
size: -
D: -
V: TRBV28
J: TRBJ1-1

CDR3: CASSSYRAPNYEQYF
DNA: TGCGCCAGCAGTTCCTACAGGGCCCCCAATTACGAGCAGTACTTC
size: few
D: -
V: TRBV10-1
J: TRBJ2-7

CDR3: CASSFGQGANEAFF
DNA: TGCGCCAGCAGCTTCGGACAGGGGGCTAATGAAGCTTTCTTT
size: -
D: TRBD1
V: TRBV5-1
J: TRBJ1-1

CDR3: CASSYHGDEQFF
DNA: TGTGCCAGCAGTTACCACGGAGATGAGCAGTTCTTC
size: -
D: -
V: TRBV6-5
J: TRBJ2-1

CDR3: CASSAWGSGINEQFF
DNA: TGTGCCAGCAGTGCCTGGGGTAGCGGGATTAATGAGCAGTTCTTC
size: -
D: TRBD2
V: TRBV6-1
J: TRBJ2-1